The subject of this entry is one T cell receptor beta chain. The data derive from a study of blood T cell repertoires in COVID-19. Study as a whole: The United States, Italy and Spain were the sources of the acute and convalescent COVID-19 samples. T cells, B-cell-depleted T cells, or PBMCs provided the cDNA or gDNA that served as material.

The CDR3 has 19 amino acids. J lost 4 bases, V lost 4 bases, and 13 bases had no gene match. Germline loops: CDR1 SGHTA, CDR2 FQGNSA. Authors' processing steps: Amplified reference gene primers provided the basis for estimating nucleated cell counts. Using immunoSEQ multiplex PCR, the repertoire was profiled, and TCRdb retains in-frame clones only, with some absent. Clone size and the V and J calls come from that table; the DNA yielded D and trimming. This sample has 250,000 or so clones, with 75% to 90% found just once. This receptor was obtained from a woman aged 25 to 45 with active or convalescent COVID-19. The chain joins TRBV7-2 to TRBJ2-5, with TRBD2 identical over 15 bases. Material for sequencing was peripheral blood. DNA of the CDR3: TGTGCCAGCAGCTCAATTCGGACTAGCGGGGGGGCATCGGCAGAGACCCAGTACTTC. Its protein is CASSSIRTSGGASAETQYF.